This T cell receptor beta chain comes out of a study of beta chain features in type 1 diabetes. Study-wide findings and caveats: Researchers report that Type 1 diabetes patients had moderately but significantly shorter TCRB CDR3s across all four CD4+ subsets.

The authors reverse transcribed all of the isolated RNA, so sequencing captured expressed TCRB transcripts. The table came from immunoSEQ multiplex PCR; TCRdb's copy has only in-frame clones and leaves some out. Counted here are hundreds of thousands of clones, 13% to 15% occurring once; the ten biggest clones make up about 0.016%. This clone was seen a handful of times. Its antigen is as yet unknown. V lost 4 bases and J lost 6; bases outside the gene matches: 11. The CDR3 spans 15 residues. The germline V gene has CDR1 SGHRS and CDR2 YFSETQ. This sequence originates from a man aged 25-45 years with type 1 diabetes. The sequencing sample was made of naive CD4+ T cells from blood. This chain joins TRBV5-1 and TRBJ2-3; TRBD1 agrees at 7 bases. The CDR3, as DNA: TGCGCCAGCAGCACCCAGGACAGGCAGTCGGATACGCAGTATTTT. Translated, it gives CASSTQDRQSDTQYF.